The following is a T cell receptor (beta chain) sequence with its context. This specimen belongs to a study of molecular identifiers for immune sequencing clone quantification. Study-level background: Five portions were made in replicates from RNA of roughly 20,000 or 100,000 naive CD8 cells, and four underwent sequencing.

Germline V gene sequence: CDR1 MGHRA, CDR2 YSYEKL. After removal of 3 bases from V and 0 bases from J, the junction contained 13 bases not matched to a gene. The CDR3 covers 18 residues. One entry per CDR3 protein, called by TCRdb with MiXCR from the PCR reads. The repertoire holds 600,000 to 650,000 distinct CDR3 sequences, just under 20% seen once, with around 0.9% in the top ten. V and J are TRBV4-1 and TRBJ2-7; 8 bases match TRBD2. The clonotype was recovered from a human donor in good health. Some libraries in this study had Jurkat cell RNA spiked in. Sequencing was performed on naive CD8+ T cells from blood, with Jurkat cell RNA spiked in. Sample subset: FACS-sorted CD8+CD4-CCR7+CD45RA+ naive T cells. The CDR3 spells CASSHKIITGTSSYEQYF. Here the CDR3 DNA reads TGCGCCAGCAGCCACAAGATAATAACCGGGACTAGCTCCTACGAGCAGTACTTC.